This T cell receptor beta chain is from a study of shared clonotypes between healthy human individuals. With regard to this clone: Its target is not known.

Splitting the CD4+ cells yielded a CD45RA+ naive subset and a CD45RA-negative memory subset. Points from the study as a whole: Clonotype sharing among donors was expected to depend on sequencing depth. Only blood underwent sampling, and tissue repertoires likely differ. Rarefaction gave evidence that sorted-subset sequencing remained incomplete despite large depth.

Germline CDR1 SGDLS, CDR2 YYNGEE. V gave up 7 bases and J gave up 3 bases; unmatched junction bases: 10. The CDR3 runs 15 residues. Assay: immunoSEQ multiplex PCR; the TCRdb copy retains only in-frame clones and omits some. The sample yields hundreds of thousands of clones, roughly 70% seen once. Sequences were obtained from memory CD4+ T cells sorted from blood. The subset denotes: CD45RA-negative fraction. The TCR comes from a man aged 25-40 years in good health. The V and J genes are TRBV9 and TRBJ2-1, with 7 nucleotides matching TRBD1. The CDR3 DNA follows: TGTGCCAGCTCAAACCCCGGGACAGTCTACAATGAGCAGTTCTTC. It codes for CASSNPGTVYNEQFF.